Listed below are T cell receptor beta chains from one sample, sequenced in a study of post-analysis software for immune sequencing data. TCRdb used MiXCR to reprocess the PCR reads, holding one entry per CDR3 protein. Seen here are about 820,000 distinct CDR3 sequences, approximately 53% observed once, and the top ten hold 4.6%. The sample consisted of blood. These receptor sequences come from a girl aged 5-17 years with multiple sclerosis. Each CDR3 is given with its conserved first and last residue. A D gene is named only where the DNA matches it firmly. The size field is filled for only some rows; it gives once, few, many or a size class.

j_call clone_size d_call v_call cdr3_nt cdr3_aa
TRBJ2-3 NA TRBD2 TRBV20-1 TGCAGTGCGCCGACTAGCGGGAGAGCCCATACGCAGTATTTT CSAPTSGRAHTQYF
TRBJ2-6 few NA TRBV7-6 TGTGCCAGCGCGGGGGCCAGACGCTCTGGGGCCAACGTCCTGACTTTC CASAGARRSGANVLTF
TRBJ2-5 NA NA TRBV4-2 TGTGCCAGCAGCCAAGCCCAAGAGACCCAGTACTTC CASSQAQETQYF
TRBJ2-7 NA NA TRBV20-1 TGCAGTGCTCGCAGGGGAAGGGCCTACGAGCAGTACTTC CSARRGRAYEQYF
TRBJ2-1 NA NA TRBV27 TGTGCCAGCAGTGAGTCGAGAAACAATGAGCAGTTCTTC CASSESRNNEQFF
TRBJ2-3 NA TRBD1 TRBV5-1 TGCGCCAGCAGCTTGACGGGGACAGGGAATGTAGATACGCAGTATTTT CASSLTGTGNVDTQYF
TRBJ1-4 NA TRBD1 TRBV20-1 TGCAGTGCTAGAGATCTTTTACAGGGGGAGCGAGAAAAACTGTTTTTT CSARDLLQGEREKLFF
TRBJ2-3 few NA TRBV5-7 TGTGCCAGCAGCTTGTGGGCGGGTTCGGGAGCGGCAGATACGCAGTATTTT CASSLWAGSGAADTQYF
TRBJ1-2 NA NA TRBV29-1 TGCAGCGTTGGGGCAGACCCTAACTATGGCTACACCTTC CSVGADPNYGYTF
TRBJ1-1 NA NA TRBV5-6 TGTGCCAGCAGCTTGGTCGGGGGACGCGATGCTTTCTTT CASSLVGGRDAFF
TRBJ2-3 NA NA TRBV29-1 TGCAGCGTTGAAGATTTTGGGATCACTAGCACAGATACGCAGTATTTT CSVEDFGITSTDTQYF
TRBJ2-7 NA TRBD2 TRBV5-1 TGCGCCAGCAGCTTGGTACCTAGCGGGGCGCTGTACGAGCAGTACTTC CASSLVPSGALYEQYF
TRBJ2-1 NA TRBD2 TRBV20-1 TGCAGTGCCGGGGGGACTAGCTCCTACAATGAGCAGTTCTTC CSAGGTSSYNEQFF
TRBJ1-2 NA NA TRBV6-5 TGTGCCAGCAGTTATGGGGGGGCGATGCCCTATGGCTACACCTTC CASSYGGAMPYGYTF
TRBJ1-2 few NA TRBV7-2 TGTGCCAGCAGCTTAATGACAGTTACCTATGGCTACACCTTC CASSLMTVTYGYTF
TRBJ1-1 NA TRBD1 TRBV18 TGTGCCAGCTCACCAGGGACAGGAGGCGCTGAAGCTTTCTTT CASSPGTGGAEAFF
TRBJ2-1 NA NA TRBV10-3 TGTGCCAGCCGGGACAACTCCTACAATGAGCAGTTCTTC CASRDNSYNEQFF
TRBJ2-1 NA TRBD2 TRBV20-1 TGCAGTGGGATCCTAGCGGAATCCTACAATGAGCAGTTCTTC CSGILAESYNEQFF
TRBJ2-1 NA TRBD1 TRBV29-1 TGCAGCGCGGACAGGGACGGGAATGAGCAGTTCTTC CSADRDGNEQFF
TRBJ2-1 NA NA TRBV9 TGTGCCAGCAGCGTAACGGGCCGTGAGTTGAGCTCCTACAATGAGCAGTTCTTC CASSVTGRELSSYNEQFF
TRBJ2-7 NA NA TRBV15 TGTGCCACCAGCAGAGATTGGGCGACCCCCGAGCAGTACTTC CATSRDWATPEQYF
TRBJ2-7 NA TRBD1 TRBV6-1 TGTGCCAGCAGTGACAGGGGGAAGGGGTACGAGCAGTACTTC CASSDRGKGYEQYF
TRBJ2-1 NA TRBD2 TRBV29-1 TGCAGCGTTGAGGATTCGGTAGCGGGGTACAATGAGCAGTTCTTC CSVEDSVAGYNEQFF
TRBJ2-3 few NA TRBV3-1 TGTGCCAGCAGCCAAGACCTAGGCGCGACTAGCACAGATACGCAGTATTTT CASSQDLGATSTDTQYF
TRBJ2-7 NA NA TRBV18 TGTGCCAGCTCACCACCGGGCGGCAGGGGTAAGGTCGAGCAGTACTTC CASSPPGGRGKVEQYF
TRBJ2-5 few TRBD2 TRBV29-1 TGCAGCGTTGCCTTGCGACTAGCGCTACAAGAGACCCAGTACTTC CSVALRLALQETQYF
TRBJ2-5 NA NA TRBV5-6 TGTGCCAGCAGCTTGTACCGGGAGCAGTACTTC CASSLYREQYF
TRBJ2-7 NA TRBD1 TRBV5-1 TGCGCCACTTCGACAGGGGTTTCCTACGGGCAGTACTTC CATSTGVSYGQYF
TRBJ2-1 NA NA TRBV3-1 TGTGCCAGCAGCCTGCGGATGACATACAATGAGCAGTTCTTC CASSLRMTYNEQFF
TRBJ2-3 NA TRBD2 TRBV12-3/TRBV12-4 TGTGCCAGCAGTTTGGGACTAGCGGGGGATAGCACAGATACGCAGTATTTT CASSLGLAGDSTDTQYF
TRBJ1-2 NA NA TRBV5-6 TGTGCCAGCAGCTTGGCCAAGGGGTATGGCTACACCTTC CASSLAKGYGYTF
TRBJ2-7 NA NA TRBV6-1 TGTGCCAGCAGTGATCGGGCCCCCTACGAGCAGTACTTC CASSDRAPYEQYF
TRBJ2-5 few NA TRBV5-1 TGCGCCAGCACCATTTCAGGCTCATGGAGAGAGACCCAGTACTTC CASTISGSWRETQYF
TRBJ2-5 few TRBD2 TRBV29-1 TGCAGTGCAATCCCGGGACTAGCGGCCTCGGGGACCCAGTACTTC CSAIPGLAASGTQYF
TRBJ2-7 NA NA TRBV9 TGTGCCAGCAGCGTAGGGCCAGAAGGGTACGAGCAGTACTTC CASSVGPEGYEQYF
TRBJ2-7 NA NA TRBV29-1 TGCAGCGTTGAGGGCGGATCCCCTCCCCTTAACAATGAGCAGTACTTC CSVEGGSPPLNNEQYF
TRBJ2-3 NA TRBD2 TRBV12-3/TRBV12-4 TGTGCCAGCAGTTCCGGGACTAGCGGCTCCGGGGATACGCAGTATTTT CASSSGTSGSGDTQYF
TRBJ2-4 NA TRBD2 TRBV29-1 TGCAGCGTTGTTCCGGGGGGCAAAAACATTCAGTACTTC CSVVPGGKNIQYF
TRBJ1-2 NA NA TRBV29-1 TGCAGCGTTGAAAGGGGGGATGGCTACACCTTC CSVERGDGYTF
TRBJ1-1 NA NA TRBV7-9 TGTGCCAGCAGCTTAGCAGCCACGAACACTGAAGCTTTCTTT CASSLAATNTEAFF
TRBJ1-2 many NA TRBV6-6 TGTGCCAGCAGCCCCGGACAAATCTATGGCTACACCTTC CASSPGQIYGYTF
TRBJ2-4 few NA TRBV7-3 TGTGCCAGCAGCCCCCAGGGGACCGGCAAAAACATTCAGTACTTC CASSPQGTGKNIQYF
TRBJ2-7 NA NA TRBV5-1 TGCGCCAGCAGCTTACTGATGACGCCAGTCTCCTACGAGCAGTACTTC CASSLLMTPVSYEQYF